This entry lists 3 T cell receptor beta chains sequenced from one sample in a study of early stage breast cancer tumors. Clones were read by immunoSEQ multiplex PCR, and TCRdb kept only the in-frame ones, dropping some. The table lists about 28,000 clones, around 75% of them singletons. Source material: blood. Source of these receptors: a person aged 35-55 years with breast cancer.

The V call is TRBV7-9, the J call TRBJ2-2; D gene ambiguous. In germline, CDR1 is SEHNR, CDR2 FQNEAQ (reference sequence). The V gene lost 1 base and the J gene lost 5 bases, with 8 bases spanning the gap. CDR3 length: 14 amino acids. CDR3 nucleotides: TGTGCCAGCAGCTTAGAGGCAGGTACCGGGGAGCTGTTTTTT. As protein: CASSLEAGTGELFF.

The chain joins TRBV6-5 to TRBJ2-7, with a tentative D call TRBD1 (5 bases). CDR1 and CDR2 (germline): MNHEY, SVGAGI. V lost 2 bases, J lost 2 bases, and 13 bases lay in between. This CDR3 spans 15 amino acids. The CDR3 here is CASSYQRSTAYEQYF. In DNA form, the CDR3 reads TGTGCCAGCAGTTACCAGAGATCGACAGCCTACGAGCAGTACTTC.

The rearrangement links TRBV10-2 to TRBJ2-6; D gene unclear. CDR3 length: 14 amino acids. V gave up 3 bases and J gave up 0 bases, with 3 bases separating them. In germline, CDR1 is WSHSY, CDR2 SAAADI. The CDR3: CASSDSSGANVLTF. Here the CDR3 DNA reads TGCGCCAGCAGTGACAGCTCTGGGGCCAACGTCCTGACTTTC.